What follows is one T cell receptor beta chain and its context. What it binds is not known. The data were taken from a study of shared clonotypes between healthy human individuals. The study, taken as a whole, reports: What naive subsets generally showed was a larger estimated richness than memory subsets showed. A handful of donors shared about 5% of their naive CD4 clonotypes. Clonotypes not shared had lower generation probabilities than those common to all four donors.

The repertoire was sequenced with immunoSEQ multiplex PCR; TCRdb's copy has only in-frame clones and lacks some. In the table there are some 580,000 clones, 95% to 98% of which are singletons. The V end lost 4 bases, the J end lost 0 bases, and 14 bases lay between the germline ends. CDR3 length equals 16 residues. The V gene's germline CDR1 is SGHRS and CDR2 YFSETQ. CD8 cells classed as naive were CD45RO-negative and positively selected for CCR7, excluding terminally differentiated effector memory CD45RA+ cells. The sample consisted of naive CD8+ T cells sorted from blood. The TCR comes from a man younger than 45 in good health. This sequence joins TRBV5-1 and TRBJ2-1; D not resolved. CDR3 nucleotides: TGCGCCAGCAGCCCGGAGACCAGCGTCTCCTACAATGAGCAGTTCTTC. It translates to CASSPETSVSYNEQFF. The full variable domain, its missing parts supplied by reference TRBV5-1 and TRBJ2-1, is KAGVTQTPRYLIKTRGQQVTLSCSPISGHRSVSWYQQTPGQGLQFLFEYFSETQRNKGNFPGRFSGRQFSNSRSEMNVSTLELGDSALYLCASSPETSVSYNEQFFGPGTRLTVL.